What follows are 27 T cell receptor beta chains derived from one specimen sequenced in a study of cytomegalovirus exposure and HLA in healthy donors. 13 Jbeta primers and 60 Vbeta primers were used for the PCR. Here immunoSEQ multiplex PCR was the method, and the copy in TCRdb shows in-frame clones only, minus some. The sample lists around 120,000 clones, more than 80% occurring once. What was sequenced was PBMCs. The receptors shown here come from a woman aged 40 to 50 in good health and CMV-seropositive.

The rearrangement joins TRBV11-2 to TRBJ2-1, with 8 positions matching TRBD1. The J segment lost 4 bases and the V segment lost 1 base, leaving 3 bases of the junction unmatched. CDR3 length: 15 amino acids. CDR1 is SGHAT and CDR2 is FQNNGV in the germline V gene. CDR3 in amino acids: CASSLGTGSYNEQFF. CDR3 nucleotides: TGTGCCAGCAGCTTAGGGACAGGGTCATACAATGAGCAGTTCTTC.

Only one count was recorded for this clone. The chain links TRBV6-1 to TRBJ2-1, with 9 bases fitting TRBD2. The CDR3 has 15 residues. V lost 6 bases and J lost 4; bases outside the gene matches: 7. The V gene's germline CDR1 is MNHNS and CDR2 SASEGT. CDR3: CASSPTSGIYNEQFF. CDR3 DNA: TGTGCCAGCAGCCCGACTAGCGGCATTTACAATGAGCAGTTCTTC.

This CDR3 reads CASSDRFPYTF. CDR3 coding DNA: TGTGCCAGCAGTGATCGGTTTCCCTACACCTTC. The genes are TRBV2 and TRBJ1-2; D is uncertain. Germline CDR1 reads SNHLY; CDR2 reads FYNNEI. Trimming left V 3 bases short and J 10 bases short, with 9 bases between. The CDR3 is 11 amino acids.

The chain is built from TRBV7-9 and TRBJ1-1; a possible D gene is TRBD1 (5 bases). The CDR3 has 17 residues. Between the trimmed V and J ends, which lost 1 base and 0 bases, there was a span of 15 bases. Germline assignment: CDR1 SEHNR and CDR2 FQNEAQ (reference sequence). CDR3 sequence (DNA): TGTGCCAGCAGCTTAGGCGCCGGTGGGGGGATGAACACTGAAGCTTTCTTT. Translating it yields CASSLGAGGGMNTEAFF.

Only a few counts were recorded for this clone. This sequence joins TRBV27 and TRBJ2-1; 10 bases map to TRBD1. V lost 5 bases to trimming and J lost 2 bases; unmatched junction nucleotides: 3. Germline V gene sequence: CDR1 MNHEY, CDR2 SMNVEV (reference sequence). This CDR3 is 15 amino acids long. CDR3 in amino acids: CASSRQGAAYNEQFF. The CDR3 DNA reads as TGTGCCAGCAGTCGACAGGGGGCGGCCTACAATGAGCAGTTCTTC.

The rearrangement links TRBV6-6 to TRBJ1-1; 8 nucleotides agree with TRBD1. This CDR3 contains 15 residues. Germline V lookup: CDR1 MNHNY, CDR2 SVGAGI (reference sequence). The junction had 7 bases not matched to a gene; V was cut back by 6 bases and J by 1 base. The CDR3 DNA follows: TGTGCCAGCAGCTCCCAGGGGGCGAGGAACACTGAAGCTTTCTTT. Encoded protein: CASSSQGARNTEAFF.

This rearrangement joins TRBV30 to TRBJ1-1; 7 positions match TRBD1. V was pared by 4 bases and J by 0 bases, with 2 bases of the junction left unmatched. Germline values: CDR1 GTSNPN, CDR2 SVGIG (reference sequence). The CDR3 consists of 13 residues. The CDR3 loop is CAWKGAMNTEAFF. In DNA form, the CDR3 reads TGTGCCTGGAAGGGGGCGATGAACACTGAAGCTTTCTTT.

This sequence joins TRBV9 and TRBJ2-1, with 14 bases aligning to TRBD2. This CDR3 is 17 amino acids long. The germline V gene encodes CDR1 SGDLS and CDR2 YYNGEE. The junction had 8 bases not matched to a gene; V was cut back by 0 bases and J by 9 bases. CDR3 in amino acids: CASSVAGLAGGRGEQFF. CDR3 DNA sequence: TGTGCCAGCAGCGTAGCAGGACTAGCGGGGGGCCGTGGTGAGCAGTTCTTC.

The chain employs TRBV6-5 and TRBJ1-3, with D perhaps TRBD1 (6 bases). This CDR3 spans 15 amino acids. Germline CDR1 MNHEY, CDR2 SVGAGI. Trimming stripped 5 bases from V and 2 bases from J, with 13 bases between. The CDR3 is CASSTRGLTGNTIYF. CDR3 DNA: TGTGCCAGCAGTACCAGGGGTCTTACTGGAAACACCATATATTTT.

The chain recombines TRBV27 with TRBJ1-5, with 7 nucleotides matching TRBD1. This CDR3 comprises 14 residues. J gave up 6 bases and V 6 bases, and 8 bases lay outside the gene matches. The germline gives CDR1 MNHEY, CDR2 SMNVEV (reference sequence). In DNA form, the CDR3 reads TGTGCCAGCAGCCAACGACAGGGACGTCAGCCCCAGCATTTT. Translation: CASSQRQGRQPQHF.

This CDR3 is CASSEAQGILNEQFF. CDR3 nucleotides: TGTGCCAGCAGTGAAGCACAGGGTATATTGAATGAGCAGTTCTTC. This chain links TRBV6-1 with TRBJ2-1; D perhaps matches TRBD1 (6 bases). The germline V and J ends were trimmed by 0 bases and 7 bases, with 13 bases remaining between them. This CDR3 comprises 15 residues. Germline V gene sequence: CDR1 MNHNS, CDR2 SASEGT.

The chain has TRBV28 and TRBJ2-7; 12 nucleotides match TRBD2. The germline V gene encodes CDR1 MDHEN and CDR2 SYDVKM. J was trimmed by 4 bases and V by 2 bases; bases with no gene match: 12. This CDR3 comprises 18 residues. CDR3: CASSLIAPTSGRRYEQYF. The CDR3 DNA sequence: TGTGCCAGCAGTTTAATAGCCCCCACTAGCGGGAGGAGGTACGAGCAGTACTTC.

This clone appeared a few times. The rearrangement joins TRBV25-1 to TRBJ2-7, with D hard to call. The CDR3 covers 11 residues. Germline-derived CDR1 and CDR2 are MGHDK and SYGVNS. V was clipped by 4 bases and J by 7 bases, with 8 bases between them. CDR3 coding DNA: TGTGCCAGCAGTGCTAATTGTGAGCAGTACTTC. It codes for CASSANCEQYF.

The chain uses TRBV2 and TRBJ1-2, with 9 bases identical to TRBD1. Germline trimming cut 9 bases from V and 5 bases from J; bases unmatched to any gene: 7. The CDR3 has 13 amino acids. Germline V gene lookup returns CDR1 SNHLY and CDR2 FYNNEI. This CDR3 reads CASRDRDIYGYTF. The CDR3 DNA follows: TGTGCCAGTCGGGACAGGGACATTTATGGCTACACCTTC.

The CDR3, as DNA: TGCGCCAGCAGGGGACTAGCGGGAGGGCAGGGCACAGATACGCAGTATTTT. Protein sequence: CASRGLAGGQGTDTQYF. This chain joins TRBV10-1 and TRBJ2-3, with 16 positions matching TRBD2. Per germline, CDR1 WNHNN and CDR2 SYGVQD (reference sequence). The J segment lost 1 base and the V segment lost 6 bases, leaving 4 bases of the junction unmatched. This CDR3 contains 17 residues.

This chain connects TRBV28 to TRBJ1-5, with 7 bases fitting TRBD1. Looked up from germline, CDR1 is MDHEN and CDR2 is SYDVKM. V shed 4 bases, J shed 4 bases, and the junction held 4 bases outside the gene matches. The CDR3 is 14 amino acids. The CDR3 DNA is TGTGCCAGCAGTTGGGGGGACAGAAATCAGCCCCAGCATTTT. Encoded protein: CASSWGDRNQPQHF.

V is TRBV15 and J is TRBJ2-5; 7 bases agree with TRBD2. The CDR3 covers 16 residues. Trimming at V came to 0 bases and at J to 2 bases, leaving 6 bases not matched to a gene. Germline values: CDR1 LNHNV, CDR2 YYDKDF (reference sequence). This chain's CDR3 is CATSREAPSGQETQYF. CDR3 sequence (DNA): TGTGCCACCAGCAGAGAAGCGCCTAGCGGACAAGAGACCCAGTACTTC. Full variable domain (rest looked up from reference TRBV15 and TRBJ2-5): DAMVIQNPRYQVTQFGKPVTLSCSQTLNHNVMYWYQQKSSQAPKLLFHYYDKDFNNEADTPDNFQSRRPNTSFCFLDIRSPGLGDTAMYLCATSREAPSGQETQYFGPGTRLLVL.

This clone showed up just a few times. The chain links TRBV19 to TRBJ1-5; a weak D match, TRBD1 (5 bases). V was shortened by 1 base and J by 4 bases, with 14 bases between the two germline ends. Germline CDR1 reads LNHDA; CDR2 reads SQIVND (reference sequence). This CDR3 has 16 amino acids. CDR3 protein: CASSIVAGTGNQPQHF. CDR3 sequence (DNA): TGTGCCAGTAGTATAGTTGCGGGGACGGGAAATCAGCCCCAGCATTTT. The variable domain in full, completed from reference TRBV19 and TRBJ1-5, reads DGGITQSPKYLFRKEGQNVTLSCEQNLNHDAMYWYRQDPGQGLRLIYYSQIVNDFQKGDIAEGYSVSREKKESFPLTVTSAQKNPTAFYLCASSIVAGTGNQPQHFGDGTRLSIL.

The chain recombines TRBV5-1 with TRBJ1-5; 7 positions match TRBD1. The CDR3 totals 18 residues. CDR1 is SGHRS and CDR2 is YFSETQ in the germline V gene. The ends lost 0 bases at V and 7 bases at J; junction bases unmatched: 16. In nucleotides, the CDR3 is TGCGCCAGCAGCTTGGTCCCTCAGGAGGACAGGTCAAGGCAGCCCCAGCATTTT. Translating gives CASSLVPQEDRSRQPQHF. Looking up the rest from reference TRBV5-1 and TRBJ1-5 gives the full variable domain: KAGVTQTPRYLIKTRGQQVTLSCSPISGHRSVSWYQQTPGQGLQFLFEYFSETQRNKGNFPGRFSGRQFSNSRSEMNVSTLELGDSALYLCASSLVPQEDRSRQPQHFGDGTRLSIL.

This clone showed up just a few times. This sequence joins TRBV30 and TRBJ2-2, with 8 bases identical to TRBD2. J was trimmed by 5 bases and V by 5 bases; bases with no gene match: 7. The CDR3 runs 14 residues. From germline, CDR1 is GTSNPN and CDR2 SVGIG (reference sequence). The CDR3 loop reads CAWRGGAETGELFF. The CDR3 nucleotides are TGTGCCTGGCGGGGGGGCGCCGAAACCGGGGAGCTGTTTTTT.

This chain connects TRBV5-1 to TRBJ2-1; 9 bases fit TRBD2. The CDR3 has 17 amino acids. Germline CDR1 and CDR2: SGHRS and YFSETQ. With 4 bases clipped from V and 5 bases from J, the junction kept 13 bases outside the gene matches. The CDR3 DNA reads TGCGCCAGCAGCCTTACTATGGTAGCGGGAGAGAACAATGAGCAGTTCTTC. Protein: CASSLTMVAGENNEQFF.

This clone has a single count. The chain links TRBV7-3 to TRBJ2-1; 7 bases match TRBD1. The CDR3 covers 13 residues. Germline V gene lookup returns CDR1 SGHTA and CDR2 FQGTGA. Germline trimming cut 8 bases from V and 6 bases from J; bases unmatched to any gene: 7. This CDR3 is CASGDRAGNEQFF. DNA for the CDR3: TGTGCCAGCGGTGACAGGGCGGGCAATGAGCAGTTCTTC.

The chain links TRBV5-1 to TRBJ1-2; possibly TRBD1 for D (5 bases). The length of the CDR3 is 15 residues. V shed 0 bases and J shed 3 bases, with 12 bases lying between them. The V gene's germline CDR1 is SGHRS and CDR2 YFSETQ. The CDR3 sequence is CASSLVVGQDYGYTF. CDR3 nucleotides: TGCGCCAGCAGCTTGGTTGTGGGGCAGGACTATGGCTACACCTTC.

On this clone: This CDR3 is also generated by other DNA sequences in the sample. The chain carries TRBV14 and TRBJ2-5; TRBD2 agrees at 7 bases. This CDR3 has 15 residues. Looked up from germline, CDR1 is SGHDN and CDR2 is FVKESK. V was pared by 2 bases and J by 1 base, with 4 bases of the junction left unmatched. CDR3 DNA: TGTGCCAGCAGCCAAACGGGACTACTCCAAGAGACCCAGTACTTC. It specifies CASSQTGLLQETQYF.

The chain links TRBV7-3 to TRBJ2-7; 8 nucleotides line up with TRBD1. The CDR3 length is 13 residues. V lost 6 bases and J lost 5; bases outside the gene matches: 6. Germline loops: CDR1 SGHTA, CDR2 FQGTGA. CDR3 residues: CASSPQGANEQYF. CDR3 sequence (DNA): TGTGCCAGCAGTCCTCAGGGGGCGAACGAGCAGTACTTC.

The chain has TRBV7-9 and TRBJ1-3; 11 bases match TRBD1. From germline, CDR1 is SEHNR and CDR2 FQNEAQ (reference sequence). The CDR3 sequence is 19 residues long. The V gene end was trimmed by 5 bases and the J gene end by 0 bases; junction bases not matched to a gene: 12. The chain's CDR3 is CASSAWTGGRNSSGNTIYF. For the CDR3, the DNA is TGTGCCAGCAGCGCCTGGACAGGGGGCCGTAACTCCTCTGGAAACACCATATATTTT.

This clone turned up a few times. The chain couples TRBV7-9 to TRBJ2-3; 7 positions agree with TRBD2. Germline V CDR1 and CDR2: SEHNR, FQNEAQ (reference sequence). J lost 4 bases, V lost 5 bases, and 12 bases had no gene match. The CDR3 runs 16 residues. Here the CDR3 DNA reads TGTGCCAGCAGCCCGTCTGGGGTCCGGGGGGCAGATACGCAGTATTTT. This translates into CASSPSGVRGADTQYF.